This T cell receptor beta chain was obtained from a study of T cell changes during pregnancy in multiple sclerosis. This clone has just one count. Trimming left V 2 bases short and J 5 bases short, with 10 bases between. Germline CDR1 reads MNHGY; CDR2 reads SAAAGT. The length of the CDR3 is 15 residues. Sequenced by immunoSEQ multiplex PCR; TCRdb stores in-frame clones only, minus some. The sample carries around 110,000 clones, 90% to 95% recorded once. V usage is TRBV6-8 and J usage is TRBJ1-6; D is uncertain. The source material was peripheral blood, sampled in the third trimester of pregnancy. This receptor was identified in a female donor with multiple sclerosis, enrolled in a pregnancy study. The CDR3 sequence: CASSYLGSHNSPLHF. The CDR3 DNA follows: TGTGCCAGCAGTTACCTGGGCAGCCATAATTCACCCCTCCACTTT.